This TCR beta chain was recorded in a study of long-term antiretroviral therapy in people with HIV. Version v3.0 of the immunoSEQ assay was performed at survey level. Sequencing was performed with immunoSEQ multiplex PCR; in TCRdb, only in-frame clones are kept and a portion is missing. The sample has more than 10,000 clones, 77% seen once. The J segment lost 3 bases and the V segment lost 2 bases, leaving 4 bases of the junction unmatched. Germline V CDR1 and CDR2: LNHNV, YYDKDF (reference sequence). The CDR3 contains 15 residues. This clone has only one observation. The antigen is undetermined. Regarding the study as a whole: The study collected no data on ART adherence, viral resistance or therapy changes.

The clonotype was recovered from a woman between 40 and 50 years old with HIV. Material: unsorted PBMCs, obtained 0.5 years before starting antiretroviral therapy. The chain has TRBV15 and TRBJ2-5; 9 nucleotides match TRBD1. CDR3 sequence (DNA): TGTGCCACCAGCAGAAGGGGACAGGGAGAAGAGACCCAGTACTTC. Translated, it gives CATSRRGQGEETQYF.